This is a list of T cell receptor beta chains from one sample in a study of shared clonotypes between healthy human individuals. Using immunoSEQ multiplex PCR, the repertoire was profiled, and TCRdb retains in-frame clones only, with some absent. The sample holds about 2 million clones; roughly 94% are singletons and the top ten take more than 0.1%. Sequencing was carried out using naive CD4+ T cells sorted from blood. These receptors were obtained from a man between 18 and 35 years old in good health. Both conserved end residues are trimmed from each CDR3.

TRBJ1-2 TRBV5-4 ASSLYDRGNYGYT
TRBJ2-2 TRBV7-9 ASSISEATGELF
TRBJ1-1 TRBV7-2 ASSFDRDAEAF
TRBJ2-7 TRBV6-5 ASSYSRLTYEQY
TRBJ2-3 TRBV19 ASSISTSGSADTQY
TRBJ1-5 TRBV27 ASSLIADSNQPQH
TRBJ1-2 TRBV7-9 ASSAYYGYT
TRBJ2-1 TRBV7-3 ASRLAGSSYNEQF
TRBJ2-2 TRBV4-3 ASSQGPLGELF
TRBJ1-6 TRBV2 ASSERSSYNSPLH
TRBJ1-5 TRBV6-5 ASRNGQENQPQH
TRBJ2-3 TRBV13 ASSPPFDTDTQY
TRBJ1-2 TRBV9 ASSAPLVETSNYGYT
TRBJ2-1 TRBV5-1 ASSLETSYNEQF
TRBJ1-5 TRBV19 ASSIPIDRANNQPQH
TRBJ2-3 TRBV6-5 ASSSGGGADTQY
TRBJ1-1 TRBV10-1 ASSDRLGRNTEAF
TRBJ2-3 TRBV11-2 ASSKGQGAADTQY
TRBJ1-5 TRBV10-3 AISGHSNQPQH
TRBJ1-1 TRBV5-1 ASSSLLGTEAF
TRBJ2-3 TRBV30 AWSVNGIADTQY
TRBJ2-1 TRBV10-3 AISPWTSGPNNEQF
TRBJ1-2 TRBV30 AWSTQGVRGRGSYT
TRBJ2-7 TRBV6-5 ASSSGLAGAHEQY
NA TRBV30 AWRTVIRHEQY
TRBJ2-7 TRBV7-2 ASSPLRGGEQY
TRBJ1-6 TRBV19 ASSRTGEKDSPLH
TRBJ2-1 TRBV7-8 ASSQGLAANNEQF
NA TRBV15 ATSRSQGAFNEQY
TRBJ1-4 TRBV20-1 SARGNEKLF
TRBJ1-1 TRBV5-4 ASSPGPNTEAF
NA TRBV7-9 ASSHTQAGDSYEQY
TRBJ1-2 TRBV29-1 SAQEGSYGYT
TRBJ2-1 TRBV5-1 ASSLASTSGEHNEQF
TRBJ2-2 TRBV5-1 ASSLALDRTGELF
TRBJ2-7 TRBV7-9 ASSFYRDRGLSEQY
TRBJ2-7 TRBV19 ASSTGTSYEQY
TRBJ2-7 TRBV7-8 ASSLAPGGVGYEQY
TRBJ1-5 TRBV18 ASSPGTDYQPQH
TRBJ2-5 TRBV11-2 ASRREGGPETQY
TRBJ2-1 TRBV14 ASSLLTGGSSYNEQF
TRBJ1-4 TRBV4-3 ASSQDLGVGEKLF
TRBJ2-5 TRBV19 ASSIGGPKGETQY
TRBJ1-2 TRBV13 ASSLGAGVLNYGYT
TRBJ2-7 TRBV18 ASSPSLDSISYEQY
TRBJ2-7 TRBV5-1 ASNEGTSVSEQY
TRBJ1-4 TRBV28 ASSLRSTNEKLF
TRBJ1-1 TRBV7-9 ASSSWVTGSTEAF
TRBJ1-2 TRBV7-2 ASSPPAGVRGYGYT
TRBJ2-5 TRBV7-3 ASSLGDSPQTQY
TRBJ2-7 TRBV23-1 ASRDTNYDEQY
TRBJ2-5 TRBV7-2 ASSTVGGRQETQY
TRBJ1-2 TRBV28 ATQTGGAYGYT
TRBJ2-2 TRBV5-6 ASSLVTGPGELF
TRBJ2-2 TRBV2 ASSEDGPSWNTGELF
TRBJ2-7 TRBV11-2 ASSLGRLTVQY
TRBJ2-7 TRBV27 ASSFGTAKYEQY
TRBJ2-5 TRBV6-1 ASSEARAQPETQY
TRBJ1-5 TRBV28 ASSLEVGGNQPQH